This TCR beta chain was retrieved from a study of vaccination and CD4 T cells after COVID-19. Study information: Culture controls were given either a CEFX pool, an HIV-1 Nef pool, or no peptide.

Oncomine TCR Beta short-read sequencing was applied to DNA from cultured CD4+ T cells. Investigators isolated genomic DNA from cultured CD4+ T cells. TCRdb passed the PCR reads through MiXCR, listing each CDR3 protein once. Of roughly 10,000 distinct CDR3 sequences listed, around two fifths are singletons. Treatment indicated: roughly 11-day PBMC culture with coronavirus spike peptide pools or control peptides (ViraFEST assay). Collection of the unexposed donor's CD4+ T cells took place before the COVID-19 pandemic (2011-2018). V lost 3 bases, J lost 5 bases, and 9 bases stayed unmatched. CDR1 is SGHDT and CDR2 is YYEEEE in the germline V gene. The CDR3 is 16 amino acids. This clonotype was recorded once. The antigen is undetermined.

The genes are TRBV5-6 and TRBJ2-1; 9 bases line up with TRBD1. Sequencing was performed on CD4+ T cells from blood, cultured in vitro. The sequence was obtained from a human donor in good health. The CDR3 loop is CASSSSGQGFNNEQFF. CDR3 nucleotides: TGTGCCAGCAGCTCGTCGGGACAGGGATTTAACAATGAGCAGTTCTTC.